Listed below are T cell receptor beta chains from one sample, sequenced in a study of sequential checkpoint blockade in melanoma. The method was immunoSEQ multiplex PCR; TCRdb's version includes in-frame clones alone and lacks a portion of them. In the table there are around 18,000 clones, 65% to 85% of which are singletons. This specimen was CD8+ T cells sorted from blood (inferred from file names), taken from a patient given nivolumab and ipilimumab in sequence. These receptors were collected from a human donor with melanoma. The CDR3 runs from the conserved cysteine through the conserved F or W. A D gene is named only where the DNA matches it firmly. Clone size is not always given. Where it is, it says once, few, many or a class for expanded clones.

d_gene	abundance	j_gene	v_gene	CDR3aa	CDR3nt
TRBD2	.	TRBJ2-3	TRBV7-3	CASSLTSGVTDTQYF	TGTGCCAGCAGCCTGACTAGCGGGGTCACAGATACGCAGTATTTT
TRBD1	.	TRBJ1-5	TRBV7-8	CASSLSTDRAFTSNQPQHF	TGTGCCAGCAGCTTATCGACGGACAGGGCCTTCACGAGCAATCAGCCCCAGCATTTT
.	.	TRBJ1-1	TRBV4-2	CASSHVRMNTEAFF	TGTGCCAGCAGCCATGTCCGTATGAACACTGAAGCTTTCTTT
TRBD1	few	TRBJ1-6	TRBV14	CASSQVSQGGSPLHF	TGTGCCAGCAGCCAAGTGAGCCAGGGGGGCTCACCCCTCCACTTT
.	.	TRBJ1-2	TRBV6-5	CASSGAQGRGYTF	TGTGCCAGCAGTGGGGCGCAGGGTCGTGGCTACACCTTC
.	.	TRBJ1-2	TRBV11-2	CASSFKSPGRGNGYTF	TGTGCCAGCAGCTTTAAGTCTCCGGGGCGGGGAAATGGCTACACCTTC
.	few	TRBJ2-1	TRBV7-8	CASRAGASVYNEQFF	TGTGCCAGCAGGGCCGGGGCTAGCGTTTACAATGAGCAGTTCTTC
.	.	TRBJ2-1	TRBV5-4	CASSPLGGGHLLEQFF	TGTGCCAGCAGCCCGCTTGGGGGGGGCCATCTACTTGAGCAGTTCTTC
TRBD2	.	TRBJ2-7	TRBV14	CASSQEQAGDEQYF	TGTGCCAGCAGCCAAGAGCAAGCGGGGGACGAGCAGTACTTC
TRBD1	once	TRBJ2-2	TRBV6-5	CASRQGETEELFF	TGTGCCAGCAGGCAGGGGGAGACGGAGGAGCTGTTTTTT
TRBD2	.	TRBJ2-3	TRBV9	CASSSSGAGTDTQYF	TGTGCCAGCAGCTCTAGCGGGGCTGGGACAGATACGCAGTATTTT
.	once	TRBJ2-7	TRBV25-1	CASSPGQFSYEQYF	TGTGCCAGCAGTCCCGGACAGTTTTCCTACGAGCAGTACTTC
TRBD2	.	TRBJ2-1	TRBV7-9	CASSLGTSGRYNEQFF	TGTGCCAGCAGCCTAGGGACTAGCGGGAGGTACAATGAGCAGTTCTTC
TRBD2	.	TRBJ2-7	TRBV19	CASTGTSVSHEQYF	TGTGCCAGTACCGGGACTAGCGTTAGTCACGAGCAGTACTTC
TRBD1	.	TRBJ1-2	TRBV19	CASSTGQVHYGYAF	TGTGCCAGTAGTACCGGACAGGTTCACTATGGCTACGCCTTC
.	.	TRBJ2-1	TRBV7-5	CARSWTSGRPPPYNEQFF	TGTGCCAGAAGCTGGACTAGCGGGAGGCCTCCTCCCTACAATGAGCAGTTCTTC
.	.	TRBJ2-1	TRBV6-5	CASSYSPTGGEQFF	TGTGCCAGCAGTTACTCCCCTACAGGCGGTGAGCAGTTCTTC
TRBD1	.	TRBJ2-1	TRBV7-9	CASSLRDSYYNEQFF	TGTGCCAGCAGCTTAAGGGACAGCTATTACAATGAGCAGTTCTTC
.	.	TRBJ1-5	TRBV13	CASSLSSQTRGEGYSNQPQHF	TGTGCCAGCAGCTTATCCAGCCAGACAAGGGGGGAGGGCTATAGCAATCAGCCCCAGCATTTT
.	.	TRBJ2-3	TRBV4-3	CASSQDSGRDTQYF	TGCGCCAGCAGCCAAGACAGTGGGAGAGATACGCAGTATTTT
.	few	TRBJ2-1	TRBV4-1	CASGTTTQGQFF	TGCGCCAGTGGGACAACTACCCAAGGCCAGTTCTTC
TRBD1	.	TRBJ2-4	TRBV29-1	CSVVRTGFEPRQYF	TGCAGCGTTGTGAGGACAGGGTTTGAACCACGTCAGTACTTC
.	.	TRBJ2-1	TRBV7-3	CASSLSGFPDNEQFF	TGTGCCAGCAGCTTATCAGGCTTCCCTGACAATGAGCAGTTCTTC
.	medium-sized	TRBJ2-1	TRBV25-1	CASSGWLANYNEQFF	TGTGCCAGCAGTGGGTGGCTAGCGAATTACAATGAGCAGTTCTTC
TRBD1	.	TRBJ2-3	TRBV5-1	CASSPGQGGPDTQYF	TGCGCCAGCAGCCCGGGACAGGGTGGGCCAGATACGCAGTATTTT
TRBD2	.	TRBJ2-3	TRBV11-3	CASSPSTSGTDTQYF	TGTGCCAGCAGCCCGTCGACTAGCGGAACAGATACGCAGTATTTT
.	.	TRBJ2-7	TRBV27	CASSFGAPGDEQYF	TGTGCCAGCAGTTTTGGGGCGCCGGGCGACGAGCAGTACTTC
.	.	TRBJ1-1	TRBV25-1	CASSEYRSDTEAFF	TGTGCCAGCAGTGAATATCGTTCCGACACTGAAGCTTTCTTT
.	.	TRBJ2-1	TRBV6-5	CASSPGTHNEQFF	TGTGCCAGCAGCCCCGGGACTCACAATGAGCAGTTCTTC
.	.	TRBJ1-4	TRBV6-6	CASSYKLGSNEKLFF	TGTGCCAGCAGTTATAAGCTGGGCTCTAATGAAAAACTGTTTTTT
TRBD2	.	TRBJ2-1	TRBV27	CASSLMASGGVNNEQFF	TGTGCCAGCAGTTTGATGGCTAGCGGGGGGGTAAACAATGAGCAGTTCTTC
.	.	TRBJ2-7	TRBV4-1	CASSQGTGYEQYF	TGCGCCAGCAGCCAAGGCACGGGGTACGAGCAGTACTTC
TRBD1	few	TRBJ1-2	TRBV5-5	CASSQEGGTSGNYGYTF	TGCGCCAGCAGCCAAGAAGGGGGCACCTCGGGGAACTATGGCTACACCTTC
TRBD1	few	TRBJ2-7	TRBV7-3	CASSEPGQGTYEQYF	TGTGCCAGCAGTGAACCGGGACAGGGTACGTACGAGCAGTACTTC
TRBD2	.	TRBJ2-7	TRBV19	CASSLAGGRVLEQYF	TGTGCCAGTAGCCTAGCGGGGGGGCGAGTGTTGGAGCAGTACTTC
TRBD2	.	TRBJ2-3	TRBV6-5	CASSTSGRADTQYF	TGTGCCAGCTCGACTAGCGGGAGGGCAGATACGCAGTATTTT
.	.	TRBJ1-1	TRBV19	CASSIMDSAEAFF	TGTGCCAGTAGTATAATGGACAGCGCTGAAGCTTTCTTT
.	once	TRBJ1-1	TRBV13	CASGAMNTEAFF	TGTGCCAGCGGAGCCATGAACACTGAAGCTTTCTTT
.	.	TRBJ1-5	TRBV10-3	CAISESGALSNQPQHF	TGTGCCATCAGTGAGTCGGGGGCTTTAAGCAATCAGCCCCAGCATTTT
.	once	TRBJ1-2	TRBV21-1	CASSNLQGAIYGYTF	TGTGCCAGCAGCAACTTACAGGGGGCTATCTATGGCTACACCTTC
.	.	TRBJ2-1	TRBV7-8	CASSTRGDEQFF	TGTGCCAGCAGCACGAGAGGTGATGAGCAGTTCTTC
TRBD2	.	TRBJ2-5	TRBV7-9	CASSTGTSGAGETQYF	TGTGCCAGCAGCACCGGGACTAGCGGGGCTGGTGAGACCCAGTACTTC
TRBD1	few	TRBJ2-1	TRBV11-2	CASSVRGSGGYNEQFF	TGTGCCAGCAGTGTAAGGGGTTCAGGGGGCTACAATGAGCAGTTCTTC
TRBD2	.	TRBJ2-7	TRBV5-6	CASSSGLAGRTYEQYF	TGTGCCAGCAGCTCAGGCCTAGCGGGAAGGACCTACGAGCAGTACTTC
.	once	TRBJ2-1	TRBV2	CASKSSGSLYNEQFF	TGTGCCAGCAAAAGTAGTGGGAGCCTCTACAATGAGCAGTTCTTC
.	.	TRBJ1-2	TRBV5-6	CASSNREVPNYGYTF	TGTGCCAGCAGTAACCGGGAAGTCCCTAACTATGGCTACACCTTC
TRBD1	.	TRBJ1-3	TRBV10-3	CAITPRDSFGNTIYF	TGTGCCATCACCCCGAGGGACAGCTTTGGAAACACCATATATTTT
.	.	TRBJ2-7	TRBV7-2	CASSLMELGYYEQYF	TGTGCCAGCAGCCTCATGGAGCTAGGTTACTACGAGCAGTACTTC
.	.	TRBJ1-2	TRBV4-2	CASSQAGDYGYGYTF	TGTGCCAGCAGCCAAGCGGGGGATTATGGTTATGGCTACACCTTC
.	.	TRBJ1-2	TRBV9	CASSGAGYTF	TGTGCCAGCAGCGGAGCAGGCTACACCTTC
.	.	TRBJ1-1	TRBV2	CASSAGARGDTEAFF	TGTGCCAGCAGTGCAGGGGCGCGAGGGGACACTGAAGCTTTCTTT
TRBD1	.	TRBJ1-3	TRBV27	CASSPRTGPTGNTIYF	TGTGCCAGCAGTCCCAGGACAGGGCCCACTGGAAACACCATATATTTT
.	.	TRBJ2-7	TRBV29-1	CSVDSGDSSTYEQYF	TGCAGCGTTGACTCGGGGGACTCCTCTACCTACGAGCAGTACTTC
TRBD1	.	TRBJ2-7	TRBV7-6	CASSLDPGTGDYEQYF	TGTGCCAGCAGCTTAGATCCAGGGACAGGAGACTACGAGCAGTACTTC
TRBD1	.	TRBJ1-1	TRBV7-6	CASSKGAGITEAFF	TGTGCCAGCAGCAAGGGGGCGGGGATCACTGAAGCTTTCTTT